These 27 T cell receptor beta chains came from one sample sequenced in a study of cytomegalovirus exposure and HLA in healthy donors (dated by TCRdb to the late 2010s). Library creation used the immunoSEQ multiplex PCR assay. A mixture of 60 forward primers for TCR Vbeta segments and 13 reverse primers for TCR Jbeta segments was used in the multiplex PCR. TCRdb carries this immuneACCESS record with in-frame sequences only. Its versions omit some clonotypes, under half of them owing to an unresolved V gene in the studies checked, with the rest unexplained. A total of some 150,000 clones appear in this sample, roughly 76% of them only once. The top ten clones comprise about 1.7% of the sample. Sequenced material: PBMCs. Receptor source: a female donor in good health and CMV-seronegative.

The chain couples TRBV6-5 to TRBJ1-3; D may be TRBD1 (5 bases). V lost 7 bases and J 4 bases, leaving 14 bases between the germline ends. The germline gives CDR1 MNHEY, CDR2 SVGAGI. The CDR3 has 14 residues. The CDR3 here is CASKRKPGGNTIYF. The CDR3 DNA follows: TGTGCCAGCAAACGGAAGCCAGGGGGAAACACCATATATTTT.

V is TRBV9 and J is TRBJ1-1; 10 bases fit TRBD1. V lost 0 bases to trimming and J lost 8 bases; unmatched junction nucleotides: 4. The CDR3 is made up of 14 amino acids. Germline-derived CDR1 and CDR2 are SGDLS and YYNGEE. The CDR3 loop is CASSVVGQGTEAFF. The CDR3 bases are TGTGCCAGCAGCGTAGTGGGACAGGGGACCGAAGCTTTCTTT. The whole variable domain, filled in from reference TRBV9 and TRBJ1-1, reads DSGVTQTPKHLITATGQRVTLRCSPRSGDLSVYWYQQSLDQGLQFLIQYYNGEERAKGNILERFSAQQFPDLHSELNLSSLELGDSALYFCASSVVGQGTEAFFGQGTRLTVV.

The chain's CDR3 is CASSLQAYGYTF. As DNA, the CDR3 is TGTGCCAGCAGTTTACAGGCCTATGGCTACACCTTC. This chain joins TRBV28 and TRBJ1-2; D remains ambiguous. Per the germline V gene, CDR1 is MDHEN and CDR2 is SYDVKM. V lost 2 bases and J lost 4, with 5 bases in between. The CDR3 has 12 residues.

This sequence joins TRBV7-2 and TRBJ2-7; D not certain. This CDR3 is 12 amino acids long. Germline V gene sequence: CDR1 SGHTA, CDR2 FQGNSA. V was cut by 3 bases and J by 4 bases, with 7 bases left in between. CDR3 nucleotides: TGTGCCAGCAGCTTGGCTGTATACGAGCAGTACTTC. This codes for CASSLAVYEQYF.

CDR3 nucleotide sequence: TGTGCCAGCAGCTCCGGGACAGAGACGTCCCCGGCTTTCTTT. Residues: CASSSGTETSPAFF. V and J are TRBV7-9 and TRBJ1-1; 7 nucleotides line up with TRBD1. Germline V gene data show CDR1 as SEHNR and CDR2 as FQNEAQ (reference sequence). CDR3 length equals 14 residues. V trimming: 4 bases; J trimming: 11 bases; junction bases outside the gene matches: 13.

CDR3 bases: TGTGCCAGCTCACTCGCCACGGTATCCGGACAGTCGAGCGGCTACACCTTC. Amino acids: CASSLATVSGQSSGYTF. The chain recombines TRBV18 with TRBJ1-2; TRBD1 is a possible D gene (6 bases). This CDR3 spans 17 amino acids. In germline, CDR1 is KGHSH, CDR2 LQKENI. V was trimmed by 4 bases and J by 8 bases, leaving 26 bases between them.

Only a few counts were recorded for this clone. The J gene is TRBJ2-7, the V gene TRBV6-5; tentative D call: TRBD1 (6 bases). The CDR3 is 15 amino acids. The V gene's germline CDR1 is MNHEY and CDR2 SVGAGI. V gave up 2 bases and J gave up 0 bases, with 11 bases separating them. The CDR3: CASSYGQRYSYEQYF. In DNA form, the CDR3 reads TGTGCCAGCAGTTACGGACAGCGATACTCCTACGAGCAGTACTTC.

The chain couples TRBV5-1 to TRBJ2-3; 7 bases agree with TRBD1. Trimming took 0 bases from V and 1 from J; bases not matched to a gene: 5. The CDR3 is 16 residues long. CDR1 is SGHRS, CDR2 YFSETQ, per germline. The CDR3 spells CASSLGGGVGTDTQYF. Here the CDR3 DNA reads TGCGCCAGCAGCTTGGGAGGGGGCGTGGGCACAGATACGCAGTATTTT. Variable domain in full (rest from reference TRBV5-1 and TRBJ2-3): KAGVTQTPRYLIKTRGQQVTLSCSPISGHRSVSWYQQTPGQGLQFLFEYFSETQRNKGNFPGRFSGRQFSNSRSEMNVSTLELGDSALYLCASSLGGGVGTDTQYFGPGTRLTVL.

This clone was seen more than once but under ten times. The V and J genes are TRBV7-6 and TRBJ1-4; TRBD1 matches 8 bases. Germline V CDR1 and CDR2: SGHVS, FNYEAQ. This CDR3 spans 13 amino acids. The J segment lost 13 bases and the V segment lost 5 bases, leaving 9 bases of the junction unmatched. CDR3 sequence (DNA): TGTGCCAGCAGCCCCGTACAGGGGGATGGACTGTTTTTT. This sequence encodes CASSPVQGDGLFF.

The rearrangement uses TRBV6-5 and TRBJ1-2, with TRBD1 matching over 7 bases. V was pared by 5 bases and J by 0 bases, with 3 bases of the junction left unmatched. The CDR3 totals 14 residues. The germline V gene has CDR1 MNHEY and CDR2 SVGAGI. CDR3 sequence reads: CASSGTVTNYGYTF. The CDR3 region has the DNA TGTGCCAGCAGTGGGACAGTCACTAACTATGGCTACACCTTC.

The chain has TRBV19 and TRBJ1-4, with a tentative D call TRBD1 (5 bases). Per germline, CDR1 LNHDA and CDR2 SQIVND (reference sequence). This CDR3 region has 14 residues. V gave up 5 bases and J gave up 10 bases, with 17 bases separating them. The CDR3 DNA is TGTGCCAGTAGTGAAAACCCCGGGGGGGGAAAACTGTTTTTT. Translating gives CASSENPGGGKLFF.

The rearrangement uses TRBV12-5 and TRBJ2-3, with 12 positions matching TRBD1. The V and J ends lost 3 bases and 3 bases, in that order; junction bases with no gene match: 4. The germline gives CDR1 LGHNT, CDR2 FRNRAP. The CDR3 contains 16 residues. As DNA, the CDR3 is TGTGCTAGTGGTTTAGGGACAGGGGGCTGGACAGATACGCAGTATTTT. This encodes CASGLGTGGWTDTQYF.

The gene calls are TRBV5-1 and TRBJ2-7; TRBD2 matches at 9 bases. J was trimmed by 7 bases and V by 1 base; bases with no gene match: 9. CDR3 size: 15 residues. From germline, CDR1 is SGHRS and CDR2 YFSETQ. For the CDR3, the DNA is TGCGCCAGCAGCTTGTCGGTGCGGGAGGGAGGGGAGCAGTACTTC. It yields the protein CASSLSVREGGEQYF. Variable domain in full (rest from reference TRBV5-1 and TRBJ2-7): KAGVTQTPRYLIKTRGQQVTLSCSPISGHRSVSWYQQTPGQGLQFLFEYFSETQRNKGNFPGRFSGRQFSNSRSEMNVSTLELGDSALYLCASSLSVREGGEQYFGPGTRLTVT.

This clone was counted between two and nine times. The V and J genes are TRBV19 and TRBJ1-5; D perhaps matches TRBD1 (5 bases). Per the germline V gene, CDR1 is LNHDA and CDR2 is SQIVND (reference sequence). Trimming took 7 bases from V and 9 from J, leaving 19 bases between them. The CDR3 sequence is 14 residues long. The DNA for the CDR3 is TGTGCCAGTACTCCGCAGGGTGGGACTTTGCCCCAGCATTTT. Protein sequence: CASTPQGGTLPQHF.

This clone was found a few times. The rearrangement links TRBV7-2 to TRBJ2-7; TRBD1 matches 8 bases. CDR3 length: 12 residues. Germline V gene data show CDR1 as SGHTA and CDR2 as FQGNSA. V lost 4 bases and J lost 9; bases outside the gene matches: 5. The CDR3 spells CASSSTGTGQYF. The CDR3 region has the DNA TGTGCCAGCAGCTCGACGGGGACAGGGCAGTACTTC.

The chain employs TRBV2 and TRBJ1-5; no reliable D call. Germline CDR1 SNHLY, CDR2 FYNNEI. The CDR3 loop spans 14 amino acids. V dropped 0 bases and J dropped 7 bases, with 10 bases sitting between them. In DNA form, the CDR3 reads TGTGCCAGCAGTGAAGCACCGGGGTACCAGCCCCAGCATTTT. It encodes CASSEAPGYQPQHF.

This rearrangement joins TRBV15 to TRBJ1-2; D call uncertain. The CDR3 covers 13 residues. Trimming cost V 5 bases and J 0 bases, with 7 bases left between them. The V gene's germline CDR1 is LNHNV and CDR2 YYDKDF (reference sequence). CDR3 sequence: CATSGRSNYGYTF. The CDR3 DNA reads as TGTGCCACCAGCGGGAGATCTAACTATGGCTACACCTTC. Full variable domain (outside the CDR3, taken from reference TRBV15 and TRBJ1-2): DAMVIQNPRYQVTQFGKPVTLSCSQTLNHNVMYWYQQKSSQAPKLLFHYYDKDFNNEADTPDNFQSRRPNTSFCFLDIRSPGLGDTAMYLCATSGRSNYGYTFGSGTRLTVV.

This chain links TRBV5-1 with TRBJ1-6, with D possibly being TRBD1 (5 bases). The CDR3 loop spans 14 amino acids. V lost 0 bases to trimming and J lost 8 bases, with 9 bases between them. In germline, CDR1 is SGHRS, CDR2 YFSETQ. CDR3 region: CASSLGGRDSPLHF. CDR3 DNA: TGCGCCAGCAGCTTGGGGGGGAGGGATTCACCCCTCCACTTT.

This chain uses TRBV14 with TRBJ1-1; TRBD1 agrees at 12 bases. In germline, CDR1 is SGHDN, CDR2 FVKESK. CDR3 length: 15 residues. Trimming removed 5 bases from V and 4 bases from J; junction bases left unmatched: 5. CDR3 in amino acids: CASSFMGQGATEAFF. CDR3 DNA: TGTGCCAGCAGCTTTATGGGACAGGGGGCCACTGAAGCTTTCTTT.

The rearrangement joins TRBV6-1 to TRBJ1-1; 10 bases line up with TRBD1. Germline-derived CDR1 and CDR2 are MNHNS and SASEGT. The CDR3 is 16 amino acids. J lost 1 base, V lost 4 bases, and 6 bases had no gene match. CDR3 in DNA: TGTGCCAGCAGTGCGGGACAGGGGATGAGGAACACTGAAGCTTTCTTT. Protein product: CASSAGQGMRNTEAFF.

The chain uses TRBV5-6 and TRBJ1-2; 11 bases align to TRBD1. The V segment lost 5 bases and the J segment 5 bases; nucleotides outside the gene matches: 11. The length of the CDR3 is 16 residues. The V gene's germline CDR1 is SGHDT and CDR2 YYEEEE. As DNA, the CDR3 is TGTGCCAGCAGAATTGGACAGGGGGCGCTGCATTATGGCTACACCTTC. Protein product: CASRIGQGALHYGYTF.

The rearrangement links TRBV27 to TRBJ2-5; TRBD2 matches 11 bases. After removal of 5 bases from V and 4 bases from J, the junction contained 3 bases not matched to a gene. The CDR3 covers 14 residues. Looked up from germline, CDR1 is MNHEY and CDR2 is SMNVEV (reference sequence). CDR3 nucleotides: TGTGCCAGCAGTATCGGACTAGCGGGAGAGACCCAGTACTTC. Residues: CASSIGLAGETQYF.

The chain combines TRBV7-2 with TRBJ2-2, with 9 positions matching TRBD2. Germline trimming cut 5 bases from V and 7 bases from J; bases unmatched to any gene: 11. The CDR3 extends over 16 amino acids. Germline-derived CDR1 and CDR2 are SGHTA and FQGNSA. The CDR3 protein is CASSIGTSILHGELFF. The DNA for the CDR3 is TGTGCCAGCAGCATCGGGACTAGCATTTTGCACGGGGAGCTGTTTTTT.

This rearrangement joins TRBV15 to TRBJ2-5, with TRBD2 matching over 8 bases. The J call is uncertain, as TRBJ2-7 better fits the DNA end. In germline, CDR1 is LNHNV, CDR2 YYDKDF (reference sequence). The CDR3 totals 15 residues. The CDR3 nucleotides are TGTGCCACCAGCAGAGATCGGGGGGGTCTCTACGAGCAGTACTTC. Its protein product is CATSRDRGGLYEQYF.

The gene calls are TRBV25-1 and TRBJ2-5, with D perhaps TRBD2 (7 bases). The J call is uncertain, as TRBJ2-7 better fits the DNA end. The length of the CDR3 is 14 residues. Germline CDR1 MGHDK, CDR2 SYGVNS. CDR3 DNA: TGTGCCAGCAGTAGGGGGGGATCTATCCACGAGCAGTACTTC. Protein: CASSRGGSIHEQYF.

The CDR3 loop is CASSLDRDRGGELFF. CDR3 in DNA: TGTGCCAGCAGTTTAGACAGGGACAGGGGCGGGGAGCTGTTTTTT. The chain carries TRBV28 and TRBJ2-2, with 10 nucleotides matching TRBD1. The CDR3 is 15 amino acids. Germline V gene sequence: CDR1 MDHEN, CDR2 SYDVKM. V dropped 2 bases and J dropped 7; count of bases not matched to a gene: 4.

V usage is TRBV27 and J usage is TRBJ2-5; TRBD1 agrees at 9 bases. Per the germline V gene, CDR1 is MNHEY and CDR2 is SMNVEV (reference sequence). This CDR3 comprises 15 residues. V lost 6 bases to trimming and J lost 4 bases; unmatched junction nucleotides: 9. CDR3 sequence (DNA): TGTGCCAGCAGCCATCTACAGGGGGCGGGAGAGACCCAGTACTTC. Protein: CASSHLQGAGETQYF.